This T cell receptor beta chain was found in a study of molecular identifiers for immune sequencing clone quantification. As for the study in general: Replicate RNA from approximately 20,000 or 98,000 naive CD8 T cells formed five aliquots; four were sequenced.

This clonotype was observed a few times. The antigen remains unidentified. Its ends do not fully match the called genes, so a read error is possible. Study findings and constraints: Same-barcode identical TCR molecules could make highly expanded clones look smaller than they are. Clones above 20 RNA copies held over 97% of effector molecules, under 1% in naive cells.

Researchers sorted naive CD8 T cells as cells that were CD8+CD4-CCR7+CD45RA+. The CDR3 is 16 residues long. The germline CDR1 and CDR2 sequences are MNHEY and SMNVEV (reference sequence). TCRdb reprocessed the PCR reads via MiXCR and lists one record per CDR3 protein. The table records around 480,000 distinct CDR3 sequences, around 25% of them present only once. This sequence joins TRBV27 and TRBJ2-3; 8 nucleotides match TRBD2. This receptor was taken from a human donor in good health. Some libraries in this study had Jurkat cell RNA spiked in. Sequencing used naive CD8+ T cells from blood, with Jurkat cell RNA spiked in. Subset defined: FACS-sorted CD8+CD4-CCR7+CD45RA+ naive T cells. The CDR3 spells CASTNLAGRNTGTQYF. In nucleotides, the CDR3 is TGTGCCAGCACAAATTTAGCGGGAAGAAACACAGGTACGCAGTATTTT.